This TCR beta chain was sequenced during a study of graft-versus-host responses after intestinal transplantation. Study-wide context: Among the recipients, all got anti-thymocyte globulin induction and then tacrolimus and steroids for 3 to 4 years. Study results and limitations: Early after transplant, HvG clones declined as circulating GvH clones peaked.

Only in-frame clones appear in the TCRdb table, and some are missing; sequencing was by immunoSEQ multiplex PCR. The sample contains about 110,000 clones, 90% to 95% of which appear only once. Regarding this clone: Its specificity is not known.

CDR1 and CDR2 from the germline V gene are MGHDK and SYGVNS. V shed 6 bases and J shed 4 bases, with 7 bases lying between them. CDR3 length: 11 residues. Source: unstimulated CD8+ T cells sorted from spleen or lymph node cells, taken before transplant. The chain joins TRBV25-1 to TRBJ2-7; D gene uncertain. The source of this sequence is a human donor who was the organ donor for an intestinal transplant. CDR3 protein: CASRRGYEQYF. The CDR3 DNA follows: TGTGCCAGCAGGAGAGGATACGAGCAGTACTTC.